Included here is one T cell receptor (beta chain) sequence, with context. TCRdb fed the 5' RACE reads into MiXCR, producing one record per CDR3 protein. The repertoire holds under 500,000 distinct CDR3 sequences, 14% seen once, with approximately 0.98% in the top ten. This sample is drawn from a study of identical twins. The CDR3 covers 14 residues. Germline lookup yields CDR1 SGDLS and CDR2 YYNGEE. V was cut by 0 bases and J by 0 bases, with 7 bases left in between. The sample also formed part of further work on yellow fever vaccine responses in identical twins.

Sequencing input: CD4+ T cells sorted from blood. The sequence was obtained from a woman younger than 35 in good health. The chain carries TRBV9 and TRBJ2-7; D unresolved. The CDR3 sequence is CASSVENFSYEQYF. In DNA, the CDR3 is TGTGCCAGCAGCGTAGAAAATTTCTCCTACGAGCAGTACTTC. The full variable domain, with the rest looked up from reference TRBV9 and TRBJ2-7, is DSGVTQTPKHLITATGQRVTLRCSPRSGDLSVYWYQQSLDQGLQFLIQYYNGEERAKGNILERFSAQQFPDLHSELNLSSLELGDSALYFCASSVENFSYEQYFGPGTRLTVT.